This TCR beta chain was identified in a study of technical replicates of blood from a handful of donors. Profiling relied on immunoSEQ multiplex PCR, and the TCRdb table lists in-frame clones only, not all of them. The sample has 55,000 to 80,000 clones; roughly 98% are singletons. V lost 7 bases, J lost 3 bases, and 8 bases stayed unmatched. The CDR3 covers 15 residues. CDR1 and CDR2 (germline): MNHEY, SMNVEV (reference sequence). The sequencing sample was made of T cells isolated from PBMCs. The sequence was collected from a human donor in good health. The rearrangement links TRBV27 to TRBJ2-1; 8 bases are a match to TRBD2. Written as DNA, the CDR3 is TGTGCCAGCACCTCTCACGGGAGGGACTACAATGAGCAGTTCTTC. Its translation is CASTSHGRDYNEQFF.